Here is one TCR beta chain with its context. Unmatched junction bases numbered 2, after V lost 0 bases and J lost 0 bases. Germline lookup yields CDR1 LGHNA and CDR2 YNFKEQ. The CDR3 runs to 16 residues. This sample stems from a study of cytotoxic CD8 clonotypes in ibrutinib-treated CLL. Whole-study context: Patients attained some 24 partial and 2 complete responses; at median 68 months, around 15 remained remitted while 12 progressed.

Repertoires were generated with immunoSEQ multiplex PCR, while TCRdb's copy carries only in-frame clones and drops some. The table shows roughly 150,000 clones, with 88% occurring only once. The receptor comes from a human donor with chronic lymphocytic leukemia. Sequenced here: PBMCs, sampled at disease progression, from a patient treated with ibrutinib. The chain links TRBV4-2 to TRBJ1-5; TRBD1 aligns across 7 bases. Here the CDR3 reads CASSQEGTASNQPQHF. The CDR3 bases are TGTGCCAGCAGCCAAGAAGGGACAGCTAGCAATCAGCCCCAGCATTTT.